The entry below describes one T cell receptor beta chain. Its antigen is not identified. The read ends 3 residues shy of where the CDR3 ends; the end is completed using the germline J gene. CDR3 size: 15 residues. The V end was cut by 7 bases, the J end by 2 bases, with 16 bases between. Germline lookup yields CDR1 MNHNS and CDR2 SASEGT. The data stem from a study of Tregs in tolerant kidney transplant recipients. General observations from the study: Few patients were studied, so findings need validation in larger groups.

Related graft donors supplied nonmyeloablative bone marrow transplants, and mixed chimerism was transient. Profiling relied on immunoSEQ multiplex PCR, and the TCRdb table lists in-frame clones only, not all of them. This table lists about 14,000 clones. The chain combines TRBV6-1 with TRBJ2-3, with TRBD2 as a possible D gene (6 bases). The sample consisted of CD8+ T cells from blood (PBMCs), taken 6 months after the transplant. The source is a human patient who received a combined kidney and bone marrow transplant. Some T cells may possibly be graft donor cells. The CDR3 protein is CASNDLASDTDTQYF. The CDR3 bases that were read are TGTGCCAGCAATGATTTAGCTAGCGACACAGATACG.